This is a list of T cell receptor beta chains from one sample in a study of PD-L1 blockade in urothelial cancer. Assay: immunoSEQ multiplex PCR; the TCRdb copy retains only in-frame clones and omits some. The data contain tens of thousands of clones, 81% of them seen just once; the ten biggest clones take up 2.5% to 3%. The sequencing used PBMCs, collected around atezolizumab (anti-PD-L1) treatment. Receptors originate from a man aged 65 to 79 with urothelial cancer. Both conserved end residues are part of each CDR3. A D gene is named only where the DNA matches it firmly. Size is omitted from some rows. Given values are once, few, many or a class for expanded clones.

clone_size	cdr3_length	d_call	j_call	v_call	cdr3_aa	cdr3_nt
.	14	.	TRBJ1-1	TRBV29-1	CSVEDLKEGLEAFF	TGCAGCGTTGAAGATTTGAAGGAGGGCCTTGAAGCTTTCTTT
few	13	TRBD1	TRBJ1-5	TRBV2	CASGTVSNQPQHF	TGTGCGTCCGGGACAGTTAGCAATCAGCCCCAGCATTTT
.	15	TRBD1	TRBJ1-2	TRBV5-5	CASSPRIGTVYGYTF	TGTGCCAGCAGCCCAAGGATAGGGACAGTGTATGGCTACACCTTC
.	14	.	TRBJ1-1	TRBV21-1	CASSKRVRRGGAFF	TGTGCCAGCAGCAAAAGAGTTAGGAGGGGAGGTGCTTTCTTT
.	14	.	TRBJ1-2	TRBV2	CASSDLGQNYGYTF	TGTGCCAGCAGTGATCTCGGACAGAACTATGGCTACACCTTC
.	15	TRBD1	TRBJ1-3	TRBV5-1	CASSWTGLSGNTIYF	TGCGCCAGCAGCTGGACAGGTCTCTCTGGAAACACCATATATTTT
.	14	TRBD2	TRBJ2-1	TRBV7-2	CASSPAGTSFEQFF	TGTGCCAGCAGCCCGGCTGGGACTAGCTTTGAGCAGTTCTTC
once	15	TRBD1	TRBJ2-5	TRBV28	CASSHRGSIGETQYF	TGTGCCAGCAGCCACAGGGGAAGCATTGGAGAGACCCAGTACTTC
.	15	TRBD1	TRBJ2-3	TRBV7-6	CASSQQGGLGDTQYF	TGTGCCAGCAGCCAACAGGGGGGATTAGGAGATACGCAGTATTTT
.	15	.	TRBJ2-3	TRBV7-2	CASSLQGRSADTQYF	TGTGCCAGCAGTCTTCAGGGGCGCTCCGCAGATACGCAGTATTTT
.	16	TRBD2	TRBJ2-3	TRBV7-2	CASRGLSGGSTDTQYF	TGTGCCAGCAGGGGATTGAGCGGGGGGAGCACAGATACGCAGTATTTT
few	17	TRBD2	TRBJ2-2	TRBV9	CASSSMTSGINTGELFF	TGTGCCAGCAGCTCAATGACTAGCGGGATTAACACCGGGGAGCTGTTTTTT
.	13	.	TRBJ1-1	TRBV6-5	CASSPLGVGEAFF	TGTGCCAGCAGCCCTCTCGGGGTTGGCGAAGCTTTCTTT
.	15	.	TRBJ2-3	TRBV11-1	CASNDFWEDTDTQYF	TGTGCCAGCAACGACTTCTGGGAGGACACAGATACGCAGTATTTT
.	14	.	TRBJ1-1	TRBV6-6	CASRRQIKNTEAFF	TGTGCCAGCAGAAGACAGATAAAGAACACTGAAGCTTTCTTT
.	14	.	TRBJ2-2	TRBV30	CAWRPEGRAGELFF	TGTGCCTGGAGACCAGAGGGTCGGGCCGGGGAGCTGTTTTTT
.	14	TRBD1	TRBJ2-7	TRBV6-6	CASSNLDRVYEQYF	TGTGCCAGCAGCAACCTTGACAGGGTTTACGAGCAGTACTTC
.	17	TRBD1	TRBJ2-7	TRBV25-1	CASSEYQGQGFPYEQYF	TGTGCCAGCAGTGAATATCAGGGACAGGGGTTTCCCTACGAGCAGTACTTC
.	15	.	TRBJ1-2	TRBV28	CASSLGGTVTWGYTF	TGTGCCAGCAGCCTTGGAGGGACGGTAACGTGGGGCTACACCTTC
few	13	TRBD1	TRBJ2-7	TRBV6-1	CASSTQTGEEQYF	TGTGCCAGCAGTACACAAACAGGGGAGGAGCAGTACTTC
.	14	.	TRBJ2-1	TRBV7-3	CASSVLGLANEQFF	TGTGCCAGCAGCGTCCTAGGACTTGCCAATGAGCAGTTCTTC
.	14	.	TRBJ2-7	TRBV7-8	CASIRSSGSYEQYF	TGTGCCAGCATCAGGAGTAGCGGATCCTACGAGCAGTACTTC
.	13	.	TRBJ2-3	TRBV14	CASSQDGADTQYF	TGTGCCAGCAGCCAAGATGGAGCAGATACGCAGTATTTT
.	15	TRBD1	TRBJ2-1	TRBV6-5	CASSYRWTGGNEQFF	TGTGCCAGCAGTTACCGGTGGACAGGGGGCAATGAGCAGTTCTTC
few	16	.	TRBJ1-3	TRBV4-1	CASSQKTEGFGNTIYF	TGCGCCAGCAGCCAAAAGACTGAGGGTTTTGGAAACACCATATATTTT
many	14	.	TRBJ2-7	TRBV6-5	CASSYAGMAYEQYF	TGTGCCAGCAGTTATGCCGGGATGGCCTACGAGCAGTACTTC
.	15	.	TRBJ1-2	TRBV7-8	CASSYDRSTNYGYTF	TGTGCCAGCAGCTACGACAGGTCTACTAACTATGGCTACACCTTC
.	16	TRBD1	TRBJ1-5	TRBV27	CASSPQTGATRQPQHF	TGTGCCAGCAGTCCGCAGACAGGGGCAACGCGTCAGCCCCAGCATTTT
.	15	.	TRBJ2-2	TRBV6-6	CASRSGLFGSGELFF	TGTGCCAGCAGGAGCGGACTATTTGGCAGCGGGGAGCTGTTTTTT
.	17	TRBD2	TRBJ2-2	TRBV7-3	CASSPRSAGVGAGELFF	TGTGCCAGCAGCCCCCGTTCCGCGGGAGTAGGAGCCGGGGAGCTGTTTTTT
.	13	.	TRBJ1-2	TRBV27	CASSYREREGYTF	TGTGCCAGCAGTTACAGGGAAAGGGAGGGCTACACCTTC
.	15	.	TRBJ1-3	TRBV4-3	CASSQDPRGGNTIYF	TGCGCCAGCAGCCAAGATCCCCGAGGCGGAAACACCATATATTTT
.	13	.	TRBJ1-1	TRBV15	CATSPGPDTEAFF	TGTGCCACCAGTCCTGGGCCGGACACTGAAGCTTTCTTT
once	16	TRBD2	TRBJ2-2	TRBV9	CASSVGAGGSTGELFF	TGTGCCAGCAGCGTAGGTGCGGGAGGGTCCACCGGGGAGCTGTTTTTT
.	12	.	TRBJ1-2	TRBV2	CASSVWENGYTF	TGTGCCAGCAGTGTCTGGGAGAATGGCTACACCTTC
.	15	.	TRBJ1-2	TRBV7-2	CASSLGAVANYGYTF	TGTGCCAGCAGCTTAGGGGCAGTGGCTAACTATGGCTACACCTTC
once	16	TRBD1	TRBJ2-7	TRBV5-4	CASSLFPQGASYEQYF	TGTGCCAGCAGCCTCTTTCCACAGGGGGCATCCTACGAGCAGTACTTC
.	13	.	TRBJ2-7	TRBV5-4	CASSLISAYEQYF	TGTGCCAGCAGCTTGATTTCAGCCTACGAGCAGTACTTC
.	12	.	TRBJ1-1	TRBV7-2	CASSMTQTGAFF	TGTGCCAGCAGCATGACCCAAACAGGGGCTTTCTTT
few	15	.	TRBJ2-5	TRBV15	CATSRDGGLQETQYF	TGTGCCACCAGCAGAGATGGCGGACTCCAAGAGACCCAGTACTTC
.	14	TRBD1	TRBJ1-2	TRBV6-5	CASSYYRGNYGYTF	TGTGCCAGCAGTTATTACAGGGGGAACTATGGCTACACCTTC
.	16	.	TRBJ1-5	TRBV9	CASSVGDSTHNQPQHF	TGTGCCAGCAGCGTAGGAGACAGCACTCACAATCAGCCCCAGCATTTT
once	13	.	TRBJ2-2	TRBV29-1	CSVDRGNTGELFF	TGCAGCGTTGATAGGGGGAACACCGGGGAGCTGTTTTTT
.	16	.	TRBJ2-6	TRBV7-9	CASETGHSSGANVLTF	TGTGCCAGCGAAACAGGGCATAGCTCTGGGGCCAACGTCCTGACTTTC
.	18	TRBD2	TRBJ2-7	TRBV9	CASSVVTRGRALRYEQYF	TGTGCCAGCAGCGTAGTAACTCGCGGGAGGGCCCTACGCTACGAGCAGTACTTC
.	15	.	TRBJ1-2	TRBV18	CASSPPTDRPGGYTF	TGTGCCAGCTCACCTCCCACAGACAGGCCCGGAGGCTACACCTTC
.	15	.	TRBJ1-1	TRBV6-6	CASSYSNPGVTEAFF	TGTGCCAGCAGTTATTCGAACCCAGGCGTCACTGAAGCTTTCTTT
.	16	.	TRBJ2-2	TRBV9	CASSVGVGGATGELFF	TGTGCCAGCAGCGTGGGAGTAGGGGGGGCCACCGGGGAGCTGTTTTTT
once	15	TRBD1	TRBJ1-1	TRBV7-9	CASSLAQTGGTEAFF	TGTGCCAGCAGCTTAGCGCAGACAGGGGGGACTGAAGCTTTCTTT
.	15	TRBD1	TRBJ2-3	TRBV7-2	CASSARQGSTDTQYF	TGTGCCAGCAGCGCCCGACAGGGCAGCACAGATACGCAGTATTTT
.	13	.	TRBJ1-3	TRBV11-2	CASSGGAVNTIYF	TGTGCCAGCAGTGGGGGCGCAGTAAACACCATATATTTT
.	21	TRBD2	TRBJ2-3	TRBV15	CATSRVRGLAGPKTSTDTQYF	TGTGCCACCAGCAGAGTGAGAGGACTAGCGGGACCGAAGACTAGCACAGATACGCAGTATTTT
.	13	TRBD1	TRBJ2-5	TRBV4-2	CASSQGQQETQYF	TGTGCCAGCAGCCAGGGACAGCAAGAGACCCAGTACTTC
.	13	TRBD2	TRBJ2-1	TRBV6-6	CASSLTSGGEQFF	TGTGCCAGCAGTTTGACTAGCGGGGGGGAGCAGTTCTTC
.	16	TRBD2	TRBJ2-1	TRBV19	CASSIAGGDSYNEQFF	TGTGCCAGTAGTATCGCGGGAGGGGACTCCTACAATGAGCAGTTCTTC